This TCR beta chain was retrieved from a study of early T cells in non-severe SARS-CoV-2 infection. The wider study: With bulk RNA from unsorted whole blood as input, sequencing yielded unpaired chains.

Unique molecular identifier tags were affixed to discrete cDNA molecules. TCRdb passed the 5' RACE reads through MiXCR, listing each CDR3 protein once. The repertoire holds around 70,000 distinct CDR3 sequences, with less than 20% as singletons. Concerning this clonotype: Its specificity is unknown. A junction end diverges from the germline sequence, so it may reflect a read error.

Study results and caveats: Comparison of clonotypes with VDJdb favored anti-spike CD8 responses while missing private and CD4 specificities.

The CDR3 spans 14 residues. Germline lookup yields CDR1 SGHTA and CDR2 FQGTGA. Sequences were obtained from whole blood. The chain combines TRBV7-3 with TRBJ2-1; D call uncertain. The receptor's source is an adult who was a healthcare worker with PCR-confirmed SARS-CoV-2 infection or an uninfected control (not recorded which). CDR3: CASSPNGLDNEQFF. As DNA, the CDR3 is TGTGCCAGCAGCCCTAACGGCCTCGACAATGAACAGTTCTTC.